This TCR beta chain appears in the sequencing data of a study of blood T cells in healthy people across ages. Through a sample-barcoded 5' primer and a J-beta primer mix, a second PCR was run for roughly 6 to 11 cycles. TCRdb processed the 5' RACE reads anew with MiXCR; each CDR3 protein has one entry. The top ten hold 15% to 20% of the sample, which has 1,100,000 or so distinct CDR3 sequences, under 55% seen once. With each sample, at least 5 micrograms of total RNA were extracted. The CDR3 is 16 residues long. Germline assignment: CDR1 PRHDT and CDR2 FYEKMQ (reference sequence). V shed 7 bases and J 4 bases; nucleotides not matched to a gene: 10.

This TCR derives from a woman aged 60-75 years in good health. The sample comprised blood. The chain combines TRBV13 with TRBJ1-4; 9 nucleotides agree with TRBD1. This CDR3 reads CASTRQGGLYNEKLFF. In DNA form, the CDR3 reads TGTGCCAGCACCCGACAGGGGGGGCTGTATAATGAAAAACTGTTTTTT.